This entry features one T cell receptor beta chain sequence. What it binds is unknown. This specimen includes other DNA sequences encoding the same CDR3. Terminally differentiated effector memory CD45RA+ cells were left out of the naive CD8 fraction, which was CD45RO-negative and positively selected for CCR7. The V end was cut by 2 bases, the J end by 2 bases, with 7 bases between. The CDR3 extends over 13 amino acids. From germline, CDR1 is SGDLS and CDR2 YYNGEE. This entry is derived from a study of shared clonotypes between healthy human individuals. Regarding the study as a whole: Relative to clonotypes present in all four donors, those not shared had lower generation probabilities. Larger estimated richness was generally seen in naive subsets than in memory subsets.

The authors loaded around 220 ng DNA, around 32,000 T cell genomes, into sorted-subset replicate PCRs. Profiling relied on immunoSEQ multiplex PCR, and the TCRdb table lists in-frame clones only, not all of them. Here the sample spans some 2,000,000 clones, less than 95% being singletons. The receptor's source is a young man in good health. The sequencing sample was made of naive CD8+ T cells sorted from blood. The chain couples TRBV9 to TRBJ1-1, with a weak D call TRBD1 (5 bases). CDR3 in amino acids: CASSVGHNTEAFF. The DNA of the CDR3 is TGTGCCAGCAGCGTTGGACATAACACTGAAGCTTTCTTT.